This T cell receptor beta chain derives from a study of human T cells and chemical hapten exposure. For the study at large: Enrolled patients were predominantly female and had alopecia areata, totalis or universalis. Among samples, TCR yields varied mainly because of small differences in pooled library volume.

The sample's time point: patch test 1, 2 weeks after DPC sensitization. Treatment meaning: therapeutic diphenylcyclopropenone sensitization with weekly scalp DPC. Findings and caveats of the study: Controls formed significantly fewer large CDR3 similarity clusters than expanded TCRs did.

On this clonotype: Its cognate antigen is unknown.

MiXCR, run by TCRdb on the RACE reads, gives a single entry per CDR3 protein. Seen here are roughly 120,000 distinct CDR3 sequences, 12% to 15% observed once, and the top ten hold about 0.9%. This TCR was sampled from a man aged 18 to 29 with alopecia areata. Some clones in this sample may be carry-over from other donors' samples. Sequencing was performed on whole blood, taken in connection with sensitization to the hapten diphenylcyclopropenone (DPC).

In nucleotides, the CDR3 is TGTGCCAGCAGCTTAAGATCGGGGGCAGAGACCCAGTACTTC. Translation gives CASSLRSGAETQYF. The J gene is TRBJ2-5, the V gene TRBV7-4; perhaps D is TRBD1 or TRBD2 (6 bases each). Trimming took 2 bases from V and 4 from J, leaving 11 bases between them. Germline CDR1 is SGHVT and CDR2 is SQSDAQ. CDR3 length: 14 amino acids.